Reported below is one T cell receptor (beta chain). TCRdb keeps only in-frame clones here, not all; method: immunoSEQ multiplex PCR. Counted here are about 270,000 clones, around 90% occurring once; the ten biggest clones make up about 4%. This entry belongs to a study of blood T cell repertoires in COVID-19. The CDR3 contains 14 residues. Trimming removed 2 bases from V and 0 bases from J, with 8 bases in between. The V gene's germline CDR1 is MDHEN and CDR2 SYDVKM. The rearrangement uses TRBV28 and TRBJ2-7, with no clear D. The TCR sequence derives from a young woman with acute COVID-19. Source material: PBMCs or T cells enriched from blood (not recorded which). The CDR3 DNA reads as TGTGCCAGCAGTTTAATGGCCACCTCCTACGAGCAGTACTTC. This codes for CASSLMATSYEQYF.